This T cell receptor beta chain was recovered during a study of T cell changes during pregnancy in multiple sclerosis. Only in-frame clones appear in the TCRdb table, and some are missing; sequencing was by immunoSEQ multiplex PCR. This table has about 70,000 clones, around 94% appearing once. V lost 0 bases to trimming and J lost 5 bases; unmatched junction nucleotides: 13. The V gene's germline CDR1 is SGDLS and CDR2 YYNGEE. This CDR3 spans 18 amino acids. The specimen comprised peripheral blood, sampled in the third trimester of pregnancy. This chain joins TRBV9 and TRBJ2-3; 9 bases are a match to TRBD2. The TCR sequence derives from a female donor with multiple sclerosis, enrolled in a pregnancy study. The CDR3 nucleotides read TGTGCCAGCAGCGTAGAGAGTGGGCGGGGGGGCCGAGGAGATACGCAGTATTTT. It encodes CASSVESGRGGRGDTQYF.